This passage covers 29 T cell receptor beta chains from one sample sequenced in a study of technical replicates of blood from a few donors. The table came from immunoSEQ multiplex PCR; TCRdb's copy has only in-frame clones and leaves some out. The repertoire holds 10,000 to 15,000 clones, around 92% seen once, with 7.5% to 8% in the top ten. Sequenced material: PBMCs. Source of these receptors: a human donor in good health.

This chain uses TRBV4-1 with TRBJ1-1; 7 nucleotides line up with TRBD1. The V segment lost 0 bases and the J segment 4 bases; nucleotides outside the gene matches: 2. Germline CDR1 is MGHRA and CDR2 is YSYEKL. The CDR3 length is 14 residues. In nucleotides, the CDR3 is TGCGCCAGCAGCCAAGATTCAGGGGGCACTGAAGCTTTCTTT. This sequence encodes CASSQDSGGTEAFF.

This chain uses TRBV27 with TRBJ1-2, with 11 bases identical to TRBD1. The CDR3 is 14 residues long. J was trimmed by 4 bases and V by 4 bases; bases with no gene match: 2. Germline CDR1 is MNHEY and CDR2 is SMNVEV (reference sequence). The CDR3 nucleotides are TGTGCCAGCAGTTCCGGACAGGGGGCCTATGGCTACACCTTC. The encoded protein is CASSSGQGAYGYTF.

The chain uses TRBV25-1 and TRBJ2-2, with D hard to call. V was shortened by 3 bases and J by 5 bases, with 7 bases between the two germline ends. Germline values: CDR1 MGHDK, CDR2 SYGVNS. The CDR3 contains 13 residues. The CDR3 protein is CASSEYSTGELFF. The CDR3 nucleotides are TGTGCCAGCAGTGAGTACAGTACCGGGGAGCTGTTTTTT.

The CDR3, as DNA: TGTGCCACCGGACTAGCGGGCCCGGAAGAGACCCAGTACTTC. Translation gives CATGLAGPEETQYF. V is TRBV10-3 and J is TRBJ2-5, with 11 bases identical to TRBD2. This CDR3 is built from 14 residues. J was trimmed by 3 bases and V by 10 bases; bases with no gene match: 7. Germline V gives CDR1 ENHRY, CDR2 SYGVKD.

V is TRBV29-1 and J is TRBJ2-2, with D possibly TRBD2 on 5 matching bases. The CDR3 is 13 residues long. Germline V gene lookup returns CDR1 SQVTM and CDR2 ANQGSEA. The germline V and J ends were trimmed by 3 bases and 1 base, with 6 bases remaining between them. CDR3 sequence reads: CSVEGENTGELFF. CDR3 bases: TGCAGCGTTGAGGGAGAGAACACCGGGGAGCTGTTTTTT.

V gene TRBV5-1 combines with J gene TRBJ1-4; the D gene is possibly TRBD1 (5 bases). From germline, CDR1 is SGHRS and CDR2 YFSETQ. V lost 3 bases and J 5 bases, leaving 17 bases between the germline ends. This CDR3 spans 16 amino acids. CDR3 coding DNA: TGCGCCAGCAGCTATTCCCCCCCAGACAGCAATGAAAAACTGTTTTTT. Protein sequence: CASSYSPPDSNEKLFF.

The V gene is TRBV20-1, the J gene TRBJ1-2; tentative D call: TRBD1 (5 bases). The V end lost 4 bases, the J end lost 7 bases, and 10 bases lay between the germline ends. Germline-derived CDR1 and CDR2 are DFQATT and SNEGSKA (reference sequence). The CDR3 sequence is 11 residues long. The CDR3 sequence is CSATTQGGYTF. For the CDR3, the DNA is TGCAGTGCTACCACCCAGGGTGGCTACACCTTC.

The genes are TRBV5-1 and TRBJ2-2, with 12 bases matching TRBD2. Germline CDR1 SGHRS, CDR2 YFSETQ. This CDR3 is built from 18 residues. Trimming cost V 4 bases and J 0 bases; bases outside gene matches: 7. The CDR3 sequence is CASSPTLAGGTNTGELFF. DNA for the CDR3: TGCGCCAGCAGCCCCACCCTAGCGGGAGGGACGAACACCGGGGAGCTGTTTTTT.

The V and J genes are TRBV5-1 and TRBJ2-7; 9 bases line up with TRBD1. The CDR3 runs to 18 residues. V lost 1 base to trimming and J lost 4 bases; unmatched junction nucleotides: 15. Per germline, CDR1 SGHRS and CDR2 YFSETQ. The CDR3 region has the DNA TGCGCCAGCAGCTTGCCCTCGCCGGGACAGGGATTTTTATACGAGCAGTACTTC. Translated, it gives CASSLPSPGQGFLYEQYF. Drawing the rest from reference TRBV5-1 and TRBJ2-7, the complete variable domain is KAGVTQTPRYLIKTRGQQVTLSCSPISGHRSVSWYQQTPGQGLQFLFEYFSETQRNKGNFPGRFSGRQFSNSRSEMNVSTLELGDSALYLCASSLPSPGQGFLYEQYFGPGTRLTVT.

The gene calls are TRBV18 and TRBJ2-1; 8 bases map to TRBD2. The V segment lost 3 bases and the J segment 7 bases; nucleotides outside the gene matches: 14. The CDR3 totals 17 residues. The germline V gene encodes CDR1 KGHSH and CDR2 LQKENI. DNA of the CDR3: TGTGCCAGCTCACCCTCCTCGGCGGGAGGCCTAGGGAATGAGCAGTTCTTC. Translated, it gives CASSPSSAGGLGNEQFF.

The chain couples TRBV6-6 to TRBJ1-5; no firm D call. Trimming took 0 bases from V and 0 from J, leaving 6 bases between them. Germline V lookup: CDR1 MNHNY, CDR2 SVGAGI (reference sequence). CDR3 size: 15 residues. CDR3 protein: CASSYSDSSNQPQHF. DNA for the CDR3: TGTGCCAGCAGTTACTCAGACTCTAGCAATCAGCCCCAGCATTTT.

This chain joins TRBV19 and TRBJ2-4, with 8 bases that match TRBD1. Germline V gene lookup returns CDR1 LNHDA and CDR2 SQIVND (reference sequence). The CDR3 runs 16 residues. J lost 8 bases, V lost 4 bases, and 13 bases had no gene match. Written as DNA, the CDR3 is TGTGCCAGTAGTAGGACAGGGCCGGCAAAAAGTGACATTCAGTACTTC. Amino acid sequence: CASSRTGPAKSDIQYF.

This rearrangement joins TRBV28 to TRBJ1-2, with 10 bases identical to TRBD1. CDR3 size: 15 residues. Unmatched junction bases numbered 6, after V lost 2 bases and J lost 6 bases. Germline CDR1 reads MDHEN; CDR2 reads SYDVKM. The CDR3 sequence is CASSLGDRGRNGYTF. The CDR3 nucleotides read TGTGCCAGCAGTTTAGGGGACAGGGGACGAAATGGCTACACCTTC.

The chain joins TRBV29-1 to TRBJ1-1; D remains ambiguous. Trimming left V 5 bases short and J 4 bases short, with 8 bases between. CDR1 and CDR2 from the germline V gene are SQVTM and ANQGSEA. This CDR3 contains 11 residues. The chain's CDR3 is CSVSEGTEAFF. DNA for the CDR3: TGCAGCGTTTCGGAGGGCACTGAAGCTTTCTTT.

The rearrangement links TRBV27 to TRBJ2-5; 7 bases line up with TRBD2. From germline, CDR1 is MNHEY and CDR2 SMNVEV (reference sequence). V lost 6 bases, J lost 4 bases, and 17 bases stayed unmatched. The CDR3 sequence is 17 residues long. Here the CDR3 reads CASSHRTSWTRVETQYF. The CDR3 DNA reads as TGTGCCAGCAGCCACCGAACCTCCTGGACTAGGGTAGAGACCCAGTACTTC.

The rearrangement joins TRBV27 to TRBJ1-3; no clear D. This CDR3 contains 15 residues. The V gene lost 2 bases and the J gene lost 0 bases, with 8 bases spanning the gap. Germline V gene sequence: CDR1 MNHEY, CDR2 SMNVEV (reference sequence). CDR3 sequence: CASSLVWSSGNTIYF. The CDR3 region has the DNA TGTGCCAGCAGTTTAGTGTGGAGCTCTGGAAACACCATATATTTT.

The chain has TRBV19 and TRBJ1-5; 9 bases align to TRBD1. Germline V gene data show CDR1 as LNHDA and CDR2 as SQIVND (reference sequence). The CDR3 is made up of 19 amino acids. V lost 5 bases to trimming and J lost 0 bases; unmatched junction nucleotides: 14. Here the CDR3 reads CASSGPWDRAEYSNQPQHF. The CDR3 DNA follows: TGTGCCAGTAGTGGCCCCTGGGACAGGGCCGAATATAGCAATCAGCCCCAGCATTTT.

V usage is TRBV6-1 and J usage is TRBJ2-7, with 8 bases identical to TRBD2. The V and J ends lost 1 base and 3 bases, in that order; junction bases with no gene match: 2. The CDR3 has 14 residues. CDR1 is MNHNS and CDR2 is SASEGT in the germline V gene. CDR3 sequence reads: CASSEEGTSYEQYF. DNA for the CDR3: TGTGCCAGCAGTGAAGAAGGGACTAGCTACGAGCAGTACTTC.

In nucleotides, the CDR3 is TGTGCCAGCAGCATAACCGGGACTAGCGACCACGAGCAGTACTTC. Translating it yields CASSITGTSDHEQYF. The chain couples TRBV7-9 to TRBJ2-7, with 10 bases aligning to TRBD2. Germline V gene sequence: CDR1 SEHNR, CDR2 FQNEAQ (reference sequence). The V gene end was trimmed by 5 bases and the J gene end by 5 bases; junction bases not matched to a gene: 9. The CDR3 has 15 amino acids.

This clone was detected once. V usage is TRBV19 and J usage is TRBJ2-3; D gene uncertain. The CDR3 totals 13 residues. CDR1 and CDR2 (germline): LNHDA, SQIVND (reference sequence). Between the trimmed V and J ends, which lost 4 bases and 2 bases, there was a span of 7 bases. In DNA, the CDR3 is TGTGCCAGTAGTACACTAACCACAGATACGCAGTATTTT. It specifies CASSTLTTDTQYF.

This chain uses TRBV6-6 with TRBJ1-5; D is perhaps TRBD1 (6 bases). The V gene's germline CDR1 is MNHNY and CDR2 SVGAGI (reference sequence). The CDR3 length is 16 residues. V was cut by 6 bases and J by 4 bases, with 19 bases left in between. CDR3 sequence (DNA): TGTGCCAGCAGGACTGACAGGAGTCGGTCTAATCAGCCCCAGCATTTT. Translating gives CASRTDRSRSNQPQHF.

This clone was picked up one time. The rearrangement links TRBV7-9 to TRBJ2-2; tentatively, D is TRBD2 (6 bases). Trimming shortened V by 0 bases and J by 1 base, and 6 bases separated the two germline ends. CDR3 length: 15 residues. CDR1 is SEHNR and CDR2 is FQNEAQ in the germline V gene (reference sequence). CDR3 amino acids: CASSLAGGNTGELFF. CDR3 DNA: TGTGCCAGCAGCTTAGCGGGAGGGAACACCGGGGAGCTGTTTTTT.

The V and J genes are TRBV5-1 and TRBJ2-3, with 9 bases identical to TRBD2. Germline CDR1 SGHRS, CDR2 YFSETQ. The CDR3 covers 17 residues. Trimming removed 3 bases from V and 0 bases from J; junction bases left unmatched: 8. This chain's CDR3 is CASSWPPSGGSTDTQYF. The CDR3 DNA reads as TGCGCCAGCAGCTGGCCCCCAAGCGGGGGGAGCACAGATACGCAGTATTTT.

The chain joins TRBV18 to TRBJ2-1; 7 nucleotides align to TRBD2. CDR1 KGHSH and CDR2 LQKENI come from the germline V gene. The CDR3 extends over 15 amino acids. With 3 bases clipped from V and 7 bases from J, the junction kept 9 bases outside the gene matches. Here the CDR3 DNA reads TGTGCCAGCTCACCGGCTAGCGGATATGGGAATGAGCAGTTCTTC. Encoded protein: CASSPASGYGNEQFF.

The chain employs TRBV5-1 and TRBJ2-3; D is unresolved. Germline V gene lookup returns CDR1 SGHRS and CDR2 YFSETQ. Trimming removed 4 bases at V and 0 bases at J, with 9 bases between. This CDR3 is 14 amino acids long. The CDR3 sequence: CASSLTPSTDTQYF. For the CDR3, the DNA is TGCGCCAGCAGCCTGACTCCCAGCACAGATACGCAGTATTTT.

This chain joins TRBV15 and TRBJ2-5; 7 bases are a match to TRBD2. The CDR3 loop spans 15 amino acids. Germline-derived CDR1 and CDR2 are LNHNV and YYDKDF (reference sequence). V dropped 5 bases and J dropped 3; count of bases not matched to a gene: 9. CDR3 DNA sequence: TGTGCCACCAGCTTGCTAGCGGATGGGGAAGAGACCCAGTACTTC. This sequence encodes CATSLLADGEETQYF.

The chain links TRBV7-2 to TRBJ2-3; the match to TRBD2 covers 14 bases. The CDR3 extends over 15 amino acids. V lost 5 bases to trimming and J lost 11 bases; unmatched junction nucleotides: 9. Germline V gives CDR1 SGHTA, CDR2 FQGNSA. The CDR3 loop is CASSIGTSGSRKQYF. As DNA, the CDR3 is TGTGCCAGCAGCATTGGGACTAGCGGGAGTCGTAAGCAGTATTTT.

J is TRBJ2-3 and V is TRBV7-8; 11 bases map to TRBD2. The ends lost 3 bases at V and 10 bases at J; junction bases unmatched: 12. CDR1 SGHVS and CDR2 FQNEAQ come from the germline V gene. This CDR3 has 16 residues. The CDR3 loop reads CASSFNPTSGAGAQYF. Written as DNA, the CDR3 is TGTGCCAGCAGCTTTAACCCGACTAGCGGGGCTGGGGCGCAGTATTTT.

CDR3 sequence reads: CASGIQGSNTEAFF. The CDR3 coding sequence is TGTGCCAGCGGGATACAGGGCTCAAACACTGAAGCTTTCTTT. This chain uses TRBV28 with TRBJ1-1; perhaps TRBD1 as D (6 bases). Germline V gene data show CDR1 as MDHEN and CDR2 as SYDVKM. The CDR3 has 14 residues. V was shortened by 8 bases and J by 2 bases, with 15 bases between the two germline ends.